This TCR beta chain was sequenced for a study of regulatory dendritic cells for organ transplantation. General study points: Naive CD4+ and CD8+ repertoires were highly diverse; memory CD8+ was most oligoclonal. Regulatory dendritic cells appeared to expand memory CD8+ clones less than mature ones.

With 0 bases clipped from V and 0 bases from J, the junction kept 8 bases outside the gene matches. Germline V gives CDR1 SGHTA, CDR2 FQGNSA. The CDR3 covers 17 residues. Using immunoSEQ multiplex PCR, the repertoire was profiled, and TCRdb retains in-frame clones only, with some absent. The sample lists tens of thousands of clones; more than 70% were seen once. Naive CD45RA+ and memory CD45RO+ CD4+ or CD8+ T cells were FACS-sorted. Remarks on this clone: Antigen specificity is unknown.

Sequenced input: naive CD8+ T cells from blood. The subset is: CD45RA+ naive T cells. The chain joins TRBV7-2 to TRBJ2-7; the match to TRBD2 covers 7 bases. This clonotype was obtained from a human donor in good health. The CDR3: CASSLARLAGTSYEQYF. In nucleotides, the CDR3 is TGTGCCAGCAGCTTAGCGAGGTTAGCGGGTACCTCCTACGAGCAGTACTTC.